This passage covers 32 T cell receptor beta chains from one sample sequenced in a study of cytomegalovirus exposure and HLA in healthy donors. 13 Jbeta primers and 60 Vbeta primers were used for the PCR. Clones were read by immunoSEQ multiplex PCR, and TCRdb kept only the in-frame ones, dropping some. The sample lists 50,000 to 70,000 clones; about 76% were seen once. The sample comprised PBMCs. The source of these receptors is a female donor in good health and CMV-seronegative.

This chain uses TRBV7-3 with TRBJ2-1, with D possibly TRBD2 on 6 matching bases. The CDR3 runs to 14 residues. V lost 5 bases, J lost 9 bases, and 17 bases lay in between. Per the germline V gene, CDR1 is SGHTA and CDR2 is FQGTGA. The CDR3 DNA follows: TGTGCCAGCAGCCCCCAATGGCGGGGTGGTGAGCAGTTCTTC. It specifies CASSPQWRGGEQFF.

This clone was found once. V is TRBV4-3 and J is TRBJ2-7; a weak D match, TRBD2 (5 bases). Deletions cut 0 bases from V and 2 bases from J, with 8 bases between. CDR3 length equals 14 residues. Germline lookup yields CDR1 LGHNA and CDR2 YSLEER. DNA of the CDR3: TGCGCCAGCAGCCAAGATCGAGCGGCCTACGAGCAGTACTTC. Translation gives CASSQDRAAYEQYF.

The count of this clone is one. The J gene is TRBJ2-1, the V gene TRBV21-1; the D call in the table, TRBD1, was not verified against the DNA. TRBV21-1 is flagged as a pseudogene. The CDR3 sequence is 16 residues long. The CDR3 nucleotides are TGTGCCAGCAGCAAATCTGGCAGGGCCTTCTCCAATGAGCAGTTCTTC. Its translation: CASSKSGRAFSNEQFF.

The rearrangement uses TRBV29-1 and TRBJ1-1; maybe TRBD1 (6 bases). Per the germline V gene, CDR1 is SQVTM and CDR2 is ANQGSEA. V shed 7 bases and J shed 4 bases, with 13 bases lying between them. The CDR3 contains 12 residues. CDR3 residues: CSANRETTEAFF. The CDR3 DNA is TGCAGCGCCAACAGGGAGACCACTGAAGCTTTCTTT.

This sequence joins TRBV4-3 and TRBJ2-2; D uncertain. This CDR3 is 14 amino acids long. Germline V gene lookup returns CDR1 LGHNA and CDR2 YSLEER. Trimming removed 1 base from V and 5 bases from J, with 8 bases in between. DNA of the CDR3: TGCGCCAGCAGCCAAGTGAAAGCTACCGGGGAGCTGTTTTTT. As protein: CASSQVKATGELFF.

The V and J genes are TRBV7-2 and TRBJ2-5, with TRBD2 identical over 7 bases. The CDR3 runs to 14 residues. The germline gives CDR1 SGHTA, CDR2 FQGNSA. V lost 5 bases to trimming and J lost 5 bases; unmatched junction nucleotides: 8. CDR3: CASSAPGGWETQYF. CDR3 DNA sequence: TGTGCCAGCAGCGCCCCGGGAGGTTGGGAGACCCAGTACTTC.

The rearrangement links TRBV2 to TRBJ2-1; D remains unclear. The CDR3 runs to 11 residues. In germline, CDR1 is SNHLY, CDR2 FYNNEI. V was pared by 6 bases and J by 4 bases, with 4 bases between. The CDR3 coding sequence is TGTGCCAGCAGCGAGTACAATGAGCAGTTCTTC. It is translated as CASSEYNEQFF.

The chain employs TRBV19 and TRBJ2-7, with 14 positions matching TRBD2. CDR3 length equals 14 residues. V trimming: 5 bases; J trimming: 6 bases; junction bases outside the gene matches: 3. Germline V gene data show CDR1 as LNHDA and CDR2 as SQIVND (reference sequence). The CDR3 spells CASSQGTSGSEQYF. The CDR3 bases are TGTGCCAGTAGTCAAGGGACTAGCGGGAGCGAGCAGTACTTC.

The rearrangement links TRBV6-5 to TRBJ1-1; D not resolved. Trimming shortened V by 5 bases and J by 1 base, and 11 bases separated the two germline ends. CDR3 length: 14 amino acids. Germline V lookup: CDR1 MNHEY, CDR2 SVGAGI. The CDR3 bases are TGTGCCAGCAGTCAAGGTAGAGGGAACACTGAAGCTTTCTTT. It codes for CASSQGRGNTEAFF.

Turning to this clone: Distinct nucleotide sequences in the sample also encode this CDR3. The J gene is TRBJ1-1, the V gene TRBV19; D might be TRBD1 (6 bases). Trimming took 1 base from V and 2 from J, leaving 8 bases between them. CDR1 LNHDA and CDR2 SQIVND come from the germline V gene (reference sequence). The CDR3 is 14 amino acids. CDR3 nucleotides: TGTGCCAGTAGTATAGGACAGGAAAACACTGAAGCTTTCTTT. This codes for CASSIGQENTEAFF. Combining the CDR3 with reference TRBV19 and TRBJ1-1 gives the whole variable domain DGGITQSPKYLFRKEGQNVTLSCEQNLNHDAMYWYRQDPGQGLRLIYYSQIVNDFQKGDIAEGYSVSREKKESFPLTVTSAQKNPTAFYLCASSIGQENTEAFFGQGTRLTVV.

The chain carries TRBV13 and TRBJ2-4; 10 nucleotides match TRBD1. The CDR3 contains 14 residues. CDR1 and CDR2 (germline): PRHDT, FYEKMQ (reference sequence). V shed 4 bases, J shed 7 bases, and the junction held 4 bases outside the gene matches. The CDR3 DNA sequence: TGTGCCAGCAGCTCTAGGACAGGGGGGAACATTCAGTACTTC. It specifies CASSSRTGGNIQYF.

DNA of the CDR3: TGTGCCAGCAGCCCAGGGGTCCGCACTGAAGCTTTCTTT. The encoded protein is CASSPGVRTEAFF. The V gene is TRBV13, the J gene TRBJ1-1, with D possibly matching TRBD1 (6 bases). Germline V CDR1 and CDR2: PRHDT, FYEKMQ (reference sequence). The CDR3 has 13 amino acids. The V gene lost 5 bases and the J gene lost 4 bases, with 11 bases spanning the gap.

The chain has TRBV9 and TRBJ1-3; D is uncertain. V lost 0 bases, J lost 4 bases, and 8 bases lay in between. The germline gives CDR1 SGDLS, CDR2 YYNGEE. The CDR3 is 14 amino acids. The CDR3 reads CASSVGTDGNTIYF. CDR3 in DNA: TGTGCCAGCAGCGTAGGTACAGACGGAAACACCATATATTTT.

The chain joins TRBV28 to TRBJ2-7, with 12 bases lining up with TRBD1. The CDR3 covers 14 residues. With V trimmed by 3 bases and J by 4 bases, 1 base remained unmatched. Per germline, CDR1 MDHEN and CDR2 SYDVKM. This chain's CDR3 is CASSLGQGAYEQYF. DNA of the CDR3: TGTGCCAGCAGTTTGGGACAGGGGGCTTACGAGCAGTACTTC.

This clone appeared a few times. The genes are TRBV7-2 and TRBJ2-3; D is possibly TRBD2 (5 bases). CDR3 length equals 12 residues. Germline CDR1 and CDR2: SGHTA and FQGNSA. Deletions cut 5 bases from V and 3 bases from J, with 6 bases between. Here the CDR3 reads CASSRGTDTQYF. Here the CDR3 DNA reads TGTGCCAGCAGCCGAGGGACAGATACGCAGTATTTT. Full variable domain (missing parts from reference TRBV7-2 and TRBJ2-3): GAGVSQSPSNKVTEKGKDVELRCDPISGHTALYWYRQSLGQGLEFLIYFQGNSAPDKSGLPSDRFSAERTGGSVSTLTIQRTQQEDSAVYLCASSRGTDTQYFGPGTRLTVL.

The V call is TRBV18, the J call TRBJ1-2; 7 nucleotides align to TRBD1. The CDR3 has 15 amino acids. The trim removed 3 bases at V and 2 bases at J, leaving 6 bases unmatched. Germline loops: CDR1 KGHSH, CDR2 LQKENI. This chain's CDR3 is CASSPATGMNYGYTF. The DNA of the CDR3 is TGTGCCAGCTCACCGGCGACAGGGATGAACTATGGCTACACCTTC.

J is TRBJ2-3 and V is TRBV7-2; 8 bases align to TRBD1. V dropped 6 bases and J dropped 0; count of bases not matched to a gene: 2. Germline V gives CDR1 SGHTA, CDR2 FQGNSA. This CDR3 is 14 amino acids long. The CDR3 sequence is CASRDRGSTDTQYF. CDR3 nucleotide sequence: TGTGCCAGCAGAGACAGGGGTAGCACAGATACGCAGTATTTT. The full variable domain, in which reference TRBV7-2 and TRBJ2-3 provide the parts outside the CDR3, is GAGVSQSPSNKVTEKGKDVELRCDPISGHTALYWYRQSLGQGLEFLIYFQGNSAPDKSGLPSDRFSAERTGGSVSTLTIQRTQQEDSAVYLCASRDRGSTDTQYFGPGTRLTVL.

The DNA of the CDR3 is TGCGCCAGCAGCTCCCGGGACAGGGGGAATGAAAAACTGTTTTTT. Encoded protein: CASSSRDRGNEKLFF. This chain links TRBV5-1 with TRBJ1-4; 11 nucleotides align to TRBD1. CDR1 is SGHRS, CDR2 YFSETQ, per germline. This CDR3 comprises 15 residues. V lost 3 bases, J lost 5 bases, and 3 bases stayed unmatched.

The chain joins TRBV11-1 to TRBJ2-7; 11 nucleotides line up with TRBD2. Germline V gene lookup returns CDR1 SGHAT and CDR2 FQDESV (reference sequence). The CDR3 is 14 amino acids. Germline trimming cut 7 bases from V and 6 bases from J; bases unmatched to any gene: 8. The CDR3 nucleotides are TGTGCCAGCACCCTAGCGGGAGGAGGTATCGAGCAGTACTTC. It codes for CASTLAGGGIEQYF.

This CDR3 reads CASGTSGGVNYGYTF. The CDR3 DNA follows: TGTGCCAGCGGTACCTCGGGGGGAGTCAACTATGGCTACACCTTC. The chain carries TRBV28 and TRBJ1-2, with D possibly being TRBD1 (5 bases). The CDR3 loop spans 15 amino acids. The V gene's germline CDR1 is MDHEN and CDR2 SYDVKM. V was pared by 8 bases and J by 2 bases, with 18 bases between.

This clone has a handful of counts. This chain uses TRBV11-2 with TRBJ2-3; 8 bases are shared with TRBD2. The CDR3 is 15 residues long. Per the germline V gene, CDR1 is SGHAT and CDR2 is FQNNGV. V was pared by 2 bases and J by 0 bases, with 1 base of the junction left unmatched. CDR3 protein: CASSLRGGSTDTQYF. The CDR3 DNA follows: TGTGCCAGCAGCTTACGGGGGGGCAGCACAGATACGCAGTATTTT.

The V and J genes are TRBV6-5 and TRBJ2-7; 9 bases are a match to TRBD2. V lost 4 bases to trimming and J lost 4 bases; unmatched junction nucleotides: 8. This CDR3 has 15 residues. Germline CDR1 is MNHEY and CDR2 is SVGAGI. The CDR3 region has the DNA TGTGCCAGCAGTTCGCAACTAGCGGGTGAATACGAGCAGTACTTC. It codes for CASSSQLAGEYEQYF.

This chain joins TRBV2 and TRBJ2-3, with 7 bases that match TRBD1. CDR3 size: 15 residues. Germline values: CDR1 SNHLY, CDR2 FYNNEI. V gave up 8 bases and J gave up 2 bases; unmatched junction bases: 10. In DNA form, the CDR3 reads TGTGCCAGCGCAGACAGGGTGGACATCACAGATACGCAGTATTTT. As protein: CASADRVDITDTQYF.

The chain is built from TRBV20-1 and TRBJ2-1; D gene uncertain. The CDR3 is made up of 10 amino acids. The V end lost 6 bases, the J end lost 7 bases, and 7 bases lay between the germline ends. CDR1 DFQATT and CDR2 SNEGSKA come from the germline V gene (reference sequence). This CDR3 is CSAPRNEQFF. Written as DNA, the CDR3 is TGCAGTGCCCCACGGAATGAGCAGTTCTTC.

The V and J genes are TRBV28 and TRBJ2-1; 13 bases agree with TRBD2. The CDR3 contains 17 residues. Germline loops: CDR1 MDHEN, CDR2 SYDVKM. V dropped 1 base and J dropped 7; count of bases not matched to a gene: 7. CDR3 region: CASSLLLAGGPRNEQFF. For the CDR3, the DNA is TGTGCCAGCAGTTTATTACTAGCGGGAGGGCCGAGGAATGAGCAGTTCTTC. The complete variable domain, with remaining parts taken from reference TRBV28 and TRBJ2-1, reads DVKVTQSSRYLVKRTGEKVFLECVQDMDHENMFWYRQDPGLGLRLIYFSYDVKMKEKGDIPEGYSVSREKKERFSLILESASTNQTSMYLCASSLLLAGGPRNEQFFGPGTRLTVL.

This chain uses TRBV19 with TRBJ1-2; D not certain. V was trimmed by 7 bases and J by 4 bases, leaving 28 bases between them. There are 18 residues in the CDR3. Germline CDR1 LNHDA, CDR2 SQIVND (reference sequence). CDR3 nucleotide sequence: TGTGCCAGTATGGAACGCAACTACCGAACCGGTGGAAGCTATGGCTACACCTTC. It codes for CASMERNYRTGGSYGYTF.

The chain is built from TRBV7-2 and TRBJ2-1; 16 nucleotides match TRBD2. V trimming: 3 bases; J trimming: 9 bases; junction bases outside the gene matches: 2. This CDR3 spans 15 amino acids. Germline CDR1 is SGHTA and CDR2 is FQGNSA. The chain's CDR3 is CASSLGLAGGPEQFF. The CDR3 region has the DNA TGTGCCAGCAGCTTGGGACTAGCGGGAGGGCCTGAGCAGTTCTTC. The full variable domain, rest sourced from reference TRBV7-2 and TRBJ2-1, is GAGVSQSPSNKVTEKGKDVELRCDPISGHTALYWYRQSLGQGLEFLIYFQGNSAPDKSGLPSDRFSAERTGGSVSTLTIQRTQQEDSAVYLCASSLGLAGGPEQFFGPGTRLTVL.

This clone was recorded a few times. This sequence joins TRBV30 and TRBJ2-3; D may be TRBD2 (6 bases). V was trimmed by 0 bases and J by 5 bases, leaving 6 bases between them. Germline V CDR1 and CDR2: GTSNPN, SVGIG (reference sequence). The CDR3 is 12 residues long. CDR3 bases: TGTGCCTGGAGTGTGGGGGGAGATACGCAGTATTTT. Encoded protein: CAWSVGGDTQYF.

V and J are TRBV27 and TRBJ2-5; 9 bases fit TRBD1. The J call is doubtful: the DNA matches TRBJ2-7 better. This CDR3 region has 17 residues. Germline V CDR1 and CDR2: MNHEY, SMNVEV (reference sequence). CDR3 in amino acids: CASSLSHTGTGIYEQYF. The CDR3 DNA reads as TGTGCCAGCAGTTTAAGCCACACGGGGACAGGGATATACGAGCAGTACTTC.

The V call is TRBV4-2, the J call TRBJ2-3; tentatively, D is TRBD1 (5 bases). With 0 bases removed from V and 2 bases from J, the gap between germline ends came to 9 bases. Germline CDR1 is LGHNA and CDR2 is YNFKEQ. The CDR3 has 15 residues. The CDR3 DNA follows: TGTGCCAGCAGCCAAGATCAGGGATTCACAGATACGCAGTATTTT. This translates into CASSQDQGFTDTQYF.

The rearrangement links TRBV11-2 to TRBJ1-1, with a weak D call TRBD1 (5 bases). CDR3 length: 14 amino acids. V was clipped by 5 bases and J by 1 base, with 11 bases between them. The germline V gene has CDR1 SGHAT and CDR2 FQNNGV. The CDR3 DNA is TGTGCCAGCAGCGTCACCACAGGGAACACTGAAGCTTTCTTT. It encodes CASSVTTGNTEAFF.

This clone was seen once. The junction does not match germline at one end; this may be a read error. The chain recombines TRBV9 with TRBJ1-1, with 7 bases identical to TRBD1. CDR1 is SGDLS and CDR2 is YYNGEE in the germline V gene. There are 14 residues in the CDR3. The CDR3 is CAGSVVAGGTEAFF. DNA of the CDR3: TGTGCCGGCAGCGTAGTGGCAGGGGGAACTGAAGCTTTCTTT.